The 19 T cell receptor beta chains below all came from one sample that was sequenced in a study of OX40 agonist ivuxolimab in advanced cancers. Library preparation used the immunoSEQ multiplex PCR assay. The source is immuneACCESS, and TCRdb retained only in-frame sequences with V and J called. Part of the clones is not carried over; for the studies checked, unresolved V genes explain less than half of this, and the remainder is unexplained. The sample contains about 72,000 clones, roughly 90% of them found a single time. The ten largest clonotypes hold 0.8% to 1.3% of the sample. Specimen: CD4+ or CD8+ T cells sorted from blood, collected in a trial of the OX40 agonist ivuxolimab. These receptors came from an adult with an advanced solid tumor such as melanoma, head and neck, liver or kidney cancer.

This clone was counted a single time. The CDR3 spells CASSVDLNGYTF. Written as DNA, the CDR3 is TGTGCCAGCAGCGTGGATCTAAATGGCTACACCTTC. This chain uses TRBV9 with TRBJ1-2, with no clear D. The CDR3 contains 12 residues. Germline values: CDR1 SGDLS, CDR2 YYNGEE. Trimming removed 2 bases at V and 6 bases at J, with 8 bases between.

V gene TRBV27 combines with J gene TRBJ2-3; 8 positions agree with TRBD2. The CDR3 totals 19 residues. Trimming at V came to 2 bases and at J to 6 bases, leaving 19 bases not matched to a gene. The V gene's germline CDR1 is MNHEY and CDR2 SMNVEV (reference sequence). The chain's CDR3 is CASSLTSAGGPPRGDTQYF. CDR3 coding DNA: TGTGCCAGCAGTTTAACTTCGGCGGGGGGCCCCCCCCGAGGGGATACGCAGTATTTT.

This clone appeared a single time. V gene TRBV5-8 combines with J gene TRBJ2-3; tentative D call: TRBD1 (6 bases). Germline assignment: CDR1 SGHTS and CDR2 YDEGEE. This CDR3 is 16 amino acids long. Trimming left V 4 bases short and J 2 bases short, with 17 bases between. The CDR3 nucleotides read TGTGCCAGCAGCCCAGGACAGTCCCAATTCACAGATACGCAGTATTTT. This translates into CASSPGQSQFTDTQYF.

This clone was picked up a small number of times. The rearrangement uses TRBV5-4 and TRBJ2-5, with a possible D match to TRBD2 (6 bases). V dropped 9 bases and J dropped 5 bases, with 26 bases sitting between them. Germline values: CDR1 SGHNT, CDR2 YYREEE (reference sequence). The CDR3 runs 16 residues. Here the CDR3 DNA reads TGTGCCACTACCTCCGGGGGTAGCGAAGGGGTGGAGACCCAGTACTTC. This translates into CATTSGGSEGVETQYF.

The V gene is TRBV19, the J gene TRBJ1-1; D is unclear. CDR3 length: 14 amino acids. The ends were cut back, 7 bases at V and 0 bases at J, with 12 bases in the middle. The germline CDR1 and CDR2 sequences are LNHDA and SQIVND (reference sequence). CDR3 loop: CASNFAGMNTEAFF. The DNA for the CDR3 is TGTGCCAGTAATTTCGCAGGTATGAACACTGAAGCTTTCTTT.

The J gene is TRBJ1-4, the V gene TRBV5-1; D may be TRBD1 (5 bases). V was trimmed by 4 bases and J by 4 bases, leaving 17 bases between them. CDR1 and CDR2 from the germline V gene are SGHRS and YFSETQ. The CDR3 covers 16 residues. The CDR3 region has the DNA TGCGCCAGCAGCATCTCAAGGGACGGCAATAATGAAAAACTGTTTTTT. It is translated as CASSISRDGNNEKLFF.

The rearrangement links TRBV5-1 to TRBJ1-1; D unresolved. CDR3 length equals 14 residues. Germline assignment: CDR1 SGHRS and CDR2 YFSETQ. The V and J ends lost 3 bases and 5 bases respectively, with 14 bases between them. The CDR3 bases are TGCGCCAGCAGCTCAGAGGCGGACGGAACTGAAGCTTTCTTT. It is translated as CASSSEADGTEAFF.

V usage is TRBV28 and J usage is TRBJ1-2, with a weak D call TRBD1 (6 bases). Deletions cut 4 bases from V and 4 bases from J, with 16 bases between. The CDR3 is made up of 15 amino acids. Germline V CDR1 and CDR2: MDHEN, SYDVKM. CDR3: CASSSLDRRGYGYTF. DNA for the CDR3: TGTGCCAGCAGTTCCCTCGACAGGCGGGGCTATGGCTACACCTTC.

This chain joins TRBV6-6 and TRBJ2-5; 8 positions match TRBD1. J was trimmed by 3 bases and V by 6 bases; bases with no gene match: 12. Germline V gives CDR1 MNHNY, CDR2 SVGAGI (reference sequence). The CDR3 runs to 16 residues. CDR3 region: CASRVHGQGAEETQYF. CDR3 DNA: TGTGCCAGCAGGGTCCACGGGCAGGGGGCTGAAGAGACCCAGTACTTC.

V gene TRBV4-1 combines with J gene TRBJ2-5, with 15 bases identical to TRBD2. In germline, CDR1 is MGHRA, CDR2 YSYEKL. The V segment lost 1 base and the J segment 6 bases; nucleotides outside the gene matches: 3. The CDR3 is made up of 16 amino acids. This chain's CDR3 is CASSQGTSGGAKTQYF. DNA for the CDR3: TGCGCCAGCAGCCAAGGGACTAGCGGGGGGGCGAAGACCCAGTACTTC.

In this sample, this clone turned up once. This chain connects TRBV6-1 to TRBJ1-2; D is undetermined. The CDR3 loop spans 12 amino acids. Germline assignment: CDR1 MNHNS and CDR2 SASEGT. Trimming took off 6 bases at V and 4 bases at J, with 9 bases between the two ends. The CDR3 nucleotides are TGTGCCAGCAGGGCGGTGGGCTATGGCTACACCTTC. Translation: CASRAVGYGYTF.

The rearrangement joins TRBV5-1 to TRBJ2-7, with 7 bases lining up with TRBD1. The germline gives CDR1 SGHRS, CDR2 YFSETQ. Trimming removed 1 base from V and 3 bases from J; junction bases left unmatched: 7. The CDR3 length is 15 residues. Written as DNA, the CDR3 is TGCGCCAGCAGCTTGAGGGTGACAGGGATCTACGAGCAGTACTTC. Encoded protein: CASSLRVTGIYEQYF.

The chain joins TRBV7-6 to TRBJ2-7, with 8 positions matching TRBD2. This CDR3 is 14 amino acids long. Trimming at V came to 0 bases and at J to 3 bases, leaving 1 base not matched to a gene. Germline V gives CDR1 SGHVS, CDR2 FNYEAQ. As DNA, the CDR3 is TGTGCCAGCAGCTTAGCTAGCGGGGACTACGAGCAGTACTTC. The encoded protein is CASSLASGDYEQYF.

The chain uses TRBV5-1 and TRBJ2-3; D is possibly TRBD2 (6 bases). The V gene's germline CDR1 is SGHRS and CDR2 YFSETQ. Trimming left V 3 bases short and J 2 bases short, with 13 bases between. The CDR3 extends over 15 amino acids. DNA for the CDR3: TGCGCCAGCAGCTCGGGGGTCCCCCCCACAGATACGCAGTATTTT. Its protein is CASSSGVPPTDTQYF.

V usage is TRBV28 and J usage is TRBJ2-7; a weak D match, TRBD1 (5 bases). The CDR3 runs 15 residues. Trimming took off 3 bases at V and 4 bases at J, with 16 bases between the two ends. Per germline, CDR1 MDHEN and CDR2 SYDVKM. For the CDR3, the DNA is TGTGCCAGCAGTTTGGTAGGGGCATCAGCTTACGAGCAGTACTTC. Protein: CASSLVGASAYEQYF. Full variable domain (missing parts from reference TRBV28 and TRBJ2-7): DVKVTQSSRYLVKRTGEKVFLECVQDMDHENMFWYRQDPGLGLRLIYFSYDVKMKEKGDIPEGYSVSREKKERFSLILESASTNQTSMYLCASSLVGASAYEQYFGPGTRLTVT.

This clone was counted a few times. The CDR3 nucleotides are TGTGCCAGCGGACTAGCGGGAGGAGGGGAGACCCAGTACTTC. Its translation: CASGLAGGGETQYF. The rearrangement joins TRBV6-1 to TRBJ2-5; 14 nucleotides align to TRBD2. The CDR3 spans 14 residues. J lost 5 bases, V lost 8 bases, and 4 bases had no gene match. CDR1 and CDR2 (germline): MNHNS, SASEGT.

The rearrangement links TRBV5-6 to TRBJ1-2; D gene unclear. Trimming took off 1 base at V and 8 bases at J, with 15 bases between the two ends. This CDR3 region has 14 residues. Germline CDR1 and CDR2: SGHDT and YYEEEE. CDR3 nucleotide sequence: TGTGCCAGCAGCTTGCTCTCGCCCACTATGGGCTACACCTTC. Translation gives CASSLLSPTMGYTF.

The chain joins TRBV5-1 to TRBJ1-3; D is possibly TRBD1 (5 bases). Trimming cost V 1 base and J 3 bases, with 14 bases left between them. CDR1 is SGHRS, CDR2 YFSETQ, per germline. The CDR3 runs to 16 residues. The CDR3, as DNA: TGCGCCAGCAGCTTGTATTCGGGGGAGTTTGGAAACACCATATATTTT. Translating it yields CASSLYSGEFGNTIYF.

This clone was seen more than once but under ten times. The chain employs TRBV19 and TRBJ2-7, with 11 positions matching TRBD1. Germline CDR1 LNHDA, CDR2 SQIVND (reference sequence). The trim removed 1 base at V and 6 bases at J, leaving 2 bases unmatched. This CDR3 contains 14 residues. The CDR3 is CASSIGTGGVEQYF. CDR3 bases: TGTGCCAGTAGTATAGGGACAGGGGGCGTCGAGCAGTACTTC.